A single TCR beta chain is shown here with its context. Its antigen is not known. The protocol was immunoSEQ multiplex PCR, while the TCRdb copy is restricted to in-frame clones and leaves out a portion. Of about 130,000 clones in the sample, approximately 87% were seen once. The entry originates in a study of T cell responses to AZD1222 COVID-19 vaccine. Trimming removed 1 base from V and 9 bases from J, with 7 bases in between. This CDR3 has 11 residues. Germline values: CDR1 GTSNPN, CDR2 SVGIG (reference sequence). Findings and caveats of the study: No day 14 peak samples; only post-peak repertoires were characterized. Spike-specific TCR depth and breadth grew after two AZD1222 doses. Spike as a whole was targeted by vaccine-associated CD4 TCRs, dominant at 160-218 and 743-854. Most donors were white British, females outnumbered males, and clonal diversity was possibly underestimated.

The clonotype originates from an adult in good health. The sequencing used peripheral blood, collected on day 0 of AZD1222 vaccination. V gene TRBV30 combines with J gene TRBJ2-1, with unresolved D. DNA for the CDR3: TGTGCCTGGAGTGCAACCGGTGAGCAGTTCTTC. As protein: CAWSATGEQFF.